The subject of this entry is one TCR beta chain. These data come from a study of T cells expressing NK-cell markers. Across the whole study: HCMV serostatus: most of the eight sequenced donors positive, one negative.

The CDR3 loop spans 17 amino acids. Germline V lookup: CDR1 SGHRS, CDR2 YFSETQ. TCRdb reprocessed the 5' RACE reads; each CDR3 protein has one entry and no DNA is given. The sample has roughly 170,000 distinct CDR3 sequences, and its top ten clones hold under 20%. The sequenced sample was blood T cells: a sorted CD56 or NKG2C T cell subset, CD4+ or CD8+ T cells, or bulk PBMC T cells (not recorded which). The rearrangement joins TRBV5-1 to TRBJ2-6; checking the TCRdb D call of TRBD1 is not possible without DNA. This clonotype originated in a woman between 18 and 75 years old in good health. The CDR3 sequence is CASSLRTVSSGANVLTF.